Included here is one TCR beta chain sequence, with context. The target antigen is unknown. The germline V and J ends were trimmed by 1 base and 4 bases, with 13 bases remaining between them. Germline CDR1 GTSNPN, CDR2 SVGIG (reference sequence). The CDR3 length is 14 residues. Generated by immunoSEQ multiplex PCR, the TCRdb table keeps only in-frame clones and is missing some. The sample includes 45,000 to 65,000 clones, approximately 72% of them seen just once. Cultured cells yielded isolated CD4+ T cells after 10 days. BNT162b2 vaccine or mRNA-1273 vaccine was given to participants in two doses. The data stem from a study of vaccination effects on CD4 cells after COVID-19. Study in general: Peptides at about 10 ug/ml and IL-2 at 9.5 to 10 IU/ml were added to approximately 2 million PBMC per well.

This receptor was identified in a human donor who received a COVID-19 vaccine. The chain links TRBV30 to TRBJ2-5; either TRBD1 or TRBD2 may fit D (5 bases each). The source was CD4+ T cells from PBMCs cultured without peptide, collected after COVID-19 vaccination. CDR3: CAWSATQRGETQYF. CDR3 DNA: TGTGCCTGGAGTGCCACACAGAGGGGAGAGACCCAGTACTTC.